Given below is one TCR beta chain in context. These data belong to a study of cytomegalovirus exposure and HLA in healthy donors. PCR employed 60 Vbeta and 13 Jbeta primers. Libraries were prepared by immunoSEQ multiplex PCR; TCRdb keeps only in-frame clonotypes and omits some of them. The sample lists 150,000 to 190,000 clones, around 74% occurring once. V shed 2 bases and J shed 9 bases, with 21 bases lying between them. CDR3 size: 16 residues. Germline CDR1 SGHDT, CDR2 YYEEEE. The sequence was obtained from a man aged 18-30 years in good health and CMV-seronegative. Source material: PBMCs. The chain recombines TRBV5-6 with TRBJ2-1; possibly TRBD2 for D (5 bases). DNA for the CDR3: TGTGCCAGCAGCTTTTTTTCAGTTCGGGATCGCAGTGAGCAGTTCTTC. Residues: CASSFFSVRDRSEQFF.